Listed below are T cell receptor beta chains from one sample, sequenced in a study of cytomegalovirus exposure and HLA in healthy donors. Clones were sequenced by immunoSEQ multiplex PCR, and TCRdb holds only the in-frame ones, with some missing. Found here are some 190,000 clones, roughly 9.4% of them singletons; the top ten hold approximately 1.5%. Sequences were obtained from PBMCs. These receptors originate from a woman in her 30s in good health and CMV-seropositive. CDR3s include the opening cysteine and the closing phenylalanine or tryptophan. The order of the fields is J gene, D gene, V gene, clone size, CDR3 length, CDR3 protein, CDR3 DNA. D genes are given only for firm matches. Clone size, where shown, is once, few, many, or a class for clones that have expanded.

TRBJ2-3,-,TRBV27,-,13,CASSVRSTDTQYF,TGTGCCAGCAGTGTACGGAGCACAGATACGCAGTATTTT
TRBJ2-7,-,TRBV4-1,few,15,CASSQEDQIYYEQYF,TGCGCCAGCAGCCAGGAGGACCAGATTTACTACGAGCAGTACTTC
TRBJ2-5,-,TRBV30,-,14,CAWSRGGTQETQYF,TGTGCCTGGAGTAGGGGGGGAACTCAAGAGACCCAGTACTTC
TRBJ1-5,TRBD1,TRBV4-1,few,16,CASSQKTGTSNQPQHF,TGCGCCAGCAGCCAGAAGACAGGGACCAGCAATCAGCCCCAGCATTTT
TRBJ2-1,TRBD2,TRBV11-2,few,15,CASRPTSGAYNEQFF,TGTGCCAGCAGACCTACTAGCGGAGCATACAATGAGCAGTTCTTC
TRBJ1-4,TRBD1,TRBV18,-,13,CASSQQTGEKLFF,TGTGCCAGCTCACAACAGACAGGGGAAAAACTGTTTTTT
TRBJ2-7,-,TRBV12-1,few,13,CASSFPMGGEQYF,TGTGCCAGCAGCTTCCCGATGGGAGGTGAGCAGTACTTC
TRBJ2-7,TRBD2,TRBV10-3,few,14,CATGTTSGYYEQYF,TGTGCCACGGGCACAACTAGCGGGTACTACGAGCAGTACTTC
TRBJ2-7,-,TRBV2,-,13,CASRARASYEQYF,TGTGCCAGCAGGGCCAGGGCCTCCTACGAGCAGTACTTC
TRBJ2-3,TRBD2,TRBV2,few,16,CASSGWLAASTDTQYF,TGTGCCAGCAGCGGCTGGCTAGCGGCTAGCACAGATACGCAGTATTTT
TRBJ1-2,-,TRBV13,few,12,CASSSSFYGYTF,TGTGCCAGCAGCTCTTCTTTCTATGGCTACACCTTC
TRBJ2-1,TRBD1,TRBV6-5,-,15,CASRGDRGSYNEQFF,TGTGCCAGCAGGGGGGACAGGGGCTCCTACAATGAGCAGTTCTTC
TRBJ2-7,TRBD2,TRBV7-8,-,15,CASSLLAGQLYEQYF,TGTGCCAGCAGCTTGCTAGCGGGACAGCTTTACGAGCAGTACTTC
TRBJ2-2,TRBD1,TRBV5-6,-,14,CASTLGQITGELFF,TGTGCCAGCACCCTGGGACAGATCACCGGGGAGCTGTTTTTT
TRBJ2-7,TRBD1,TRBV6-5,few,13,CASSEGQFGEQYF,TGTGCCAGCAGTGAGGGACAGTTTGGGGAGCAGTACTTC